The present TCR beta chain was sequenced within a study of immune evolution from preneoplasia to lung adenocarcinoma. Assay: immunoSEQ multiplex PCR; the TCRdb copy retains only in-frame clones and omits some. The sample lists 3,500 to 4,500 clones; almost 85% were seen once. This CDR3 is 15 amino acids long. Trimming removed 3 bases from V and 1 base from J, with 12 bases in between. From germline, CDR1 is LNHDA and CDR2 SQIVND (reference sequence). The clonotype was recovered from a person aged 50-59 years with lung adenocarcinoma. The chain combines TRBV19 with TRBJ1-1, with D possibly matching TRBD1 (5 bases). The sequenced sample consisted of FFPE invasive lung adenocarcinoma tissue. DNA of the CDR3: TGTGCCAGTAGTATGGGGCAGGTGAGGAACACTGAAGCTTTCTTT. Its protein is CASSMGQVRNTEAFF.